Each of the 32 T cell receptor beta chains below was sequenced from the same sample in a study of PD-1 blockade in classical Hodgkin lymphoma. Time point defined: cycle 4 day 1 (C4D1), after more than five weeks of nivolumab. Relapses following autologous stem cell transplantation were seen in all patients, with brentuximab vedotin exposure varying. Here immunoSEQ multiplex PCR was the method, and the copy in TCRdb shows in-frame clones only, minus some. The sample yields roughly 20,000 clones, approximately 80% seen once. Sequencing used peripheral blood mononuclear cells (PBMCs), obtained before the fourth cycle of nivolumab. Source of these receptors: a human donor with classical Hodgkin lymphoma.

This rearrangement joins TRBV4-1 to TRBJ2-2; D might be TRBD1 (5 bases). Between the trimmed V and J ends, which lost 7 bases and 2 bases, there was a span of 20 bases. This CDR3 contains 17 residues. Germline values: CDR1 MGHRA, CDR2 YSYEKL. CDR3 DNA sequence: TGCGCCAGCACTCTAACAGGACACCAGACTAACACCGGGGAGCTGTTTTTT. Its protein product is CASTLTGHQTNTGELFF.

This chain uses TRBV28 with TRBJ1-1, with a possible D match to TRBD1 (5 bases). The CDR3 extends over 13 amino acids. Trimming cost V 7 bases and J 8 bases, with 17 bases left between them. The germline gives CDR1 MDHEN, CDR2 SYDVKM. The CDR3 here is CASTPRGEIEAFF. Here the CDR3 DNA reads TGTGCCAGCACCCCTCGGGGGGAGATCGAAGCTTTCTTT.

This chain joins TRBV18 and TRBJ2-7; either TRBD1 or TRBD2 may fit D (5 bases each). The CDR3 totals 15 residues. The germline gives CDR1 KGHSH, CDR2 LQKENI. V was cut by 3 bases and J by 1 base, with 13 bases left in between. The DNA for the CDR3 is TGTGCCAGCTCACCGCTTGAGGGGATATCCTACGAGCAGTACTTC. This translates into CASSPLEGISYEQYF.

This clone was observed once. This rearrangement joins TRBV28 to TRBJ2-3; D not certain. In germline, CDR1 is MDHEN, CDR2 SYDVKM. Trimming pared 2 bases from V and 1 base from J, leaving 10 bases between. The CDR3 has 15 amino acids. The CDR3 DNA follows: TGTGCCAGCAGTTTAACAACTACTCGCACAGATACGCAGTATTTT. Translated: CASSLTTTRTDTQYF.

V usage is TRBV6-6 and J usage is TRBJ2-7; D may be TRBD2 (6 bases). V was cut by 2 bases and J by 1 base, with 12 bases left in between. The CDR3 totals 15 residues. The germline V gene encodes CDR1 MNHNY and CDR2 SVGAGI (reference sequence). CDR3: CASSYTSKRSYEQYF. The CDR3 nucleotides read TGTGCCAGCAGTTACACTAGCAAAAGATCCTACGAGCAGTACTTC.

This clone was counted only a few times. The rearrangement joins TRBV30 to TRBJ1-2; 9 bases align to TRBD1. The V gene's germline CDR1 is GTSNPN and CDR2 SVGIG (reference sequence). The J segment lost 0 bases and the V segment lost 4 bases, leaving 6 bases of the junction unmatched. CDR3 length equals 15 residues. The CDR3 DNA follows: TGTGCCTGGATTCCGGACAGGGGATCTAACTATGGCTACACCTTC. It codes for CAWIPDRGSNYGYTF.

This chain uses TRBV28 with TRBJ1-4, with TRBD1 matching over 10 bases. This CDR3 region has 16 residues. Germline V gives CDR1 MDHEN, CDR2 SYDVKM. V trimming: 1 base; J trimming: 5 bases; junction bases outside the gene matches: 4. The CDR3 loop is CASSLLGTGVNEKLFF. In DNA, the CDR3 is TGTGCCAGCAGTTTATTGGGGACAGGGGTAAATGAAAAACTGTTTTTT.

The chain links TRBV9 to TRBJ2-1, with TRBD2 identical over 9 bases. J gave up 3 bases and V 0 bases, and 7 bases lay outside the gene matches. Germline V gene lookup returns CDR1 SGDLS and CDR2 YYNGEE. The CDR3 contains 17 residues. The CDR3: CASSVGVLAGFYNEQFF. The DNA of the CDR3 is TGTGCCAGCAGCGTAGGAGTTCTAGCGGGGTTCTACAATGAGCAGTTCTTC. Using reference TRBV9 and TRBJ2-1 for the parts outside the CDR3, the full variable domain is DSGVTQTPKHLITATGQRVTLRCSPRSGDLSVYWYQQSLDQGLQFLIQYYNGEERAKGNILERFSAQQFPDLHSELNLSSLELGDSALYFCASSVGVLAGFYNEQFFGPGTRLTVL.

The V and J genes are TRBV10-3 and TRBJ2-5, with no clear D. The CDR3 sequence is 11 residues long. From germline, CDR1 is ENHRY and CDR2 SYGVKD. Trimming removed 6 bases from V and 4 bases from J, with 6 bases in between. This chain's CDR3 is CAISVLETQYF. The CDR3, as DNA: TGTGCCATCAGCGTGCTAGAGACCCAGTACTTC.

CDR3 protein: CASSAGGRPNEKLFF. The CDR3, as DNA: TGTGCCAGCAGTGCAGGGGGGCGACCTAATGAAAAACTGTTTTTT. The chain has TRBV27 and TRBJ1-4; 7 nucleotides align to TRBD1. Per germline, CDR1 MNHEY and CDR2 SMNVEV (reference sequence). CDR3 length equals 15 residues. Trimming removed 5 bases from V and 3 bases from J; junction bases left unmatched: 6.

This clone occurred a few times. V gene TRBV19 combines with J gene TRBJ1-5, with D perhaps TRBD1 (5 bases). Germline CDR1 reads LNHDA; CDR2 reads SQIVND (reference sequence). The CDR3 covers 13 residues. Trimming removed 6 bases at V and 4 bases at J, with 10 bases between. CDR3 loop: CASSRDMNQPQHF. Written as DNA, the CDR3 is TGTGCCAGTAGCAGGGATATGAATCAGCCCCAGCATTTT.

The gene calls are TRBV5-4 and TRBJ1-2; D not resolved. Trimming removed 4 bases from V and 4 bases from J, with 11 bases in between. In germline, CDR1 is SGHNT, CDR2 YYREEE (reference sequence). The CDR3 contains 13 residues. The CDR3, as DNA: TGTGCCAGCAGCCAAACAGCTCTCTATGGCTACACCTTC. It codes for CASSQTALYGYTF.

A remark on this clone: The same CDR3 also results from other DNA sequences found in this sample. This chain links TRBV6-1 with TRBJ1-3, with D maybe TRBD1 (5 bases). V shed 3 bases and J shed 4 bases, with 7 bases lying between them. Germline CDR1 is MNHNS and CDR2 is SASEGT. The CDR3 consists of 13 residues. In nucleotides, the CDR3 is TGTGCCAGCAGTGAGCAGGGAGGAAACACCATATATTTT. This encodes CASSEQGGNTIYF.

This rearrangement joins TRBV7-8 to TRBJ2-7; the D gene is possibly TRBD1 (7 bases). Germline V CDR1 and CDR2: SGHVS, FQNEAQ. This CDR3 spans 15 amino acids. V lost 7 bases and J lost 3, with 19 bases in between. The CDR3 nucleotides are TGTGCCAGCACCCCGAGGAGGGACAGTCTCTACGAGCAGTACTTC. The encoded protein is CASTPRRDSLYEQYF.

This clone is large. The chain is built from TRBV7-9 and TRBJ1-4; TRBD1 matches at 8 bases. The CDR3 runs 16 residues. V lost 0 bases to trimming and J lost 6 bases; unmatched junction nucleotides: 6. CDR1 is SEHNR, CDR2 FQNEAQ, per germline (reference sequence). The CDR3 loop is CASSLADRGEDEKLFF. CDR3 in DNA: TGTGCCAGCAGCTTAGCTGACAGGGGCGAGGATGAAAAACTGTTTTTT.

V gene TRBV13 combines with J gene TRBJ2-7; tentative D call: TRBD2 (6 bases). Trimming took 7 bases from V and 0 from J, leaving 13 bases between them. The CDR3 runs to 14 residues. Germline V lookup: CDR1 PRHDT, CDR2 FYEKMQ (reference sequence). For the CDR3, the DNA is TGTGCCAGCACCCCTTGGGGGGACTCCTACGAGCAGTACTTC. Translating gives CASTPWGDSYEQYF.

The CDR3 nucleotides are TGTGCCAGCACCATGTACAGGGACACCGGGGAGCTGTTTTTT. The encoded protein is CASTMYRDTGELFF. The rearrangement joins TRBV28 to TRBJ2-2; maybe TRBD1 (6 bases). Germline V CDR1 and CDR2: MDHEN, SYDVKM. CDR3 length equals 14 residues. V lost 7 bases and J lost 3, with 12 bases in between.

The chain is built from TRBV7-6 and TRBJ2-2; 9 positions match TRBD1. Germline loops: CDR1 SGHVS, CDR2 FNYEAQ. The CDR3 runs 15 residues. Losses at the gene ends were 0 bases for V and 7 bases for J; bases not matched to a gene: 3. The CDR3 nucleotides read TGTGCCAGCAGCTTAGCTACAGGGGGCTTCGGGGAGCTGTTTTTT. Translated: CASSLATGGFGELFF.

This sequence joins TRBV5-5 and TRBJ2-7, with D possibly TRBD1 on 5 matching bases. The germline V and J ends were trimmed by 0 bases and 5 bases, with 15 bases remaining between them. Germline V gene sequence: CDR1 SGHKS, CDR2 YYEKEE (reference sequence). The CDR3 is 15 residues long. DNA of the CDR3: TGTGCCAGCAGCTTGGGGGGCTTCTCTACTAACGAGCAGTACTTC. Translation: CASSLGGFSTNEQYF.

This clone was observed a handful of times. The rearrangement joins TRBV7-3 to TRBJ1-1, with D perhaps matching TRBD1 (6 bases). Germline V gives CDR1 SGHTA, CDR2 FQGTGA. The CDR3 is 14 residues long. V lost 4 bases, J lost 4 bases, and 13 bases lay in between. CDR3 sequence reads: CASSWGRGSTEAFF. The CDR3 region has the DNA TGTGCCAGCAGCTGGGGAAGGGGGAGCACTGAAGCTTTCTTT. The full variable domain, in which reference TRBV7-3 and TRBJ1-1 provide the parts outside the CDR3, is GAGVSQTPSNKVTEKGKYVELRCDPISGHTALYWYRQSLGQGPEFLIYFQGTGAADDSGLPNDRFFAVRPEGSVSTLKIQRTERGDSAVYLCASSWGRGSTEAFFGQGTRLTVV.

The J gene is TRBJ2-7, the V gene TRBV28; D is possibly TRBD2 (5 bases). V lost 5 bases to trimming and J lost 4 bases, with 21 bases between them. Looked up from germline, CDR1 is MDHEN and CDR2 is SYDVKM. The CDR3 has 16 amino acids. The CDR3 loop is CASSRTLARPAYEQYF. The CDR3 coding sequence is TGTGCCAGCAGTAGGACTCTCGCTAGGCCAGCGTACGAGCAGTACTTC.

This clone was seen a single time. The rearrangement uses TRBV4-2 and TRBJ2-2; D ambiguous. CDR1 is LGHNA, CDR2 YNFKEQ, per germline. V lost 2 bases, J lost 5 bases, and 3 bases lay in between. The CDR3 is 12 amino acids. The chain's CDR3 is CASSQRTGELFF. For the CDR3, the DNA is TGTGCCAGCAGCCAACGGACCGGGGAGCTGTTTTTT.

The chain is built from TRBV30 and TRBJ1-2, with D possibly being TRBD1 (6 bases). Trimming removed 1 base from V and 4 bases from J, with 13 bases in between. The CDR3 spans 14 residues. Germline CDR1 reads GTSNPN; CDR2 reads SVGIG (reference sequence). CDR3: CAWSGGALVYGYTF. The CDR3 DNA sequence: TGTGCCTGGAGTGGGGGGGCGTTGGTCTATGGCTACACCTTC.

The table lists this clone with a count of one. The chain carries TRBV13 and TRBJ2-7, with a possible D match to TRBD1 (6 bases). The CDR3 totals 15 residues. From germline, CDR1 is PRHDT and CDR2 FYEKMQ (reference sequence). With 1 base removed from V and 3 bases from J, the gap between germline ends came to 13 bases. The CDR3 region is CASSLDSGTNYEQYF. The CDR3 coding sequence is TGTGCCAGCAGCTTAGATTCAGGGACAAACTACGAGCAGTACTTC.

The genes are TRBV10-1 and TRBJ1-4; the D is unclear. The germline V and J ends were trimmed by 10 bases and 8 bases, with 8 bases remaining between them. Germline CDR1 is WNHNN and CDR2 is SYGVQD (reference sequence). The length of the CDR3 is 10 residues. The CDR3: CAIRLEKLFF. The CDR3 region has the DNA TGCGCCATCCGCCTAGAAAAACTGTTTTTT.

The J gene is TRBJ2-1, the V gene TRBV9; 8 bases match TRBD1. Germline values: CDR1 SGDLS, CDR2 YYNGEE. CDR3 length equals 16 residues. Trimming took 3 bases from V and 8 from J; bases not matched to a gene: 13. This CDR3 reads CASSAAGGAGFYEQFF. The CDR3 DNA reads TGTGCCAGCAGCGCGGCAGGGGGCGCGGGATTTTATGAGCAGTTCTTC.

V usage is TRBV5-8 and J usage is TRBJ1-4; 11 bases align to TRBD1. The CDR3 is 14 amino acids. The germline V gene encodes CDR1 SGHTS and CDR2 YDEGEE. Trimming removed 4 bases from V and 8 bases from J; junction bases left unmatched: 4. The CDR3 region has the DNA TGTGCCAGCAGCGTGGACAGGGGGCGAGAAAAACTGTTTTTT. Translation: CASSVDRGREKLFF.

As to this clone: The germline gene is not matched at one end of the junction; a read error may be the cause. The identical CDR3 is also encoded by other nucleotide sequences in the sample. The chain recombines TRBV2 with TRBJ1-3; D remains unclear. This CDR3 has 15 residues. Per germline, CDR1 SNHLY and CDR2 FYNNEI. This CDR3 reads CASSERGSSGNTIYF. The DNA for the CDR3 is TGTGCCAGCAGTGAACGCGGGTCCTCTGGAAACACCATATACTTT.

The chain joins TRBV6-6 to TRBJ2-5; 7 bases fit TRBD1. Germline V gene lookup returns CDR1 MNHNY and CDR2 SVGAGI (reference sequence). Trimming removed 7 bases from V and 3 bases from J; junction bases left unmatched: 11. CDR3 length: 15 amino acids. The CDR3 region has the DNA TGTGCCAGCAACCAGACAGGGACAAGAAAAGAGACCCAGTACTTC. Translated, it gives CASNQTGTRKETQYF.

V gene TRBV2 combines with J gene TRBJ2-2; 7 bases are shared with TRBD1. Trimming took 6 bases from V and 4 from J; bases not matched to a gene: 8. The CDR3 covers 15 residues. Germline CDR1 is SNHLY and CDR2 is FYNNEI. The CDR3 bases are TGTGCCAGCAGCCCGACAGGGCAGGGCACCGGGGAGCTGTTTTTT. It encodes CASSPTGQGTGELFF.

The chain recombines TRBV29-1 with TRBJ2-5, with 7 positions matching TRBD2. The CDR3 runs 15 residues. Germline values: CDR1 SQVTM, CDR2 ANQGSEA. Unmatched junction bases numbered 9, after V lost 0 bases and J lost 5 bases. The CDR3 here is CSVEDWREGGETQYF. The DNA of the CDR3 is TGCAGCGTTGAAGATTGGAGGGAGGGAGGCGAGACCCAGTACTTC.

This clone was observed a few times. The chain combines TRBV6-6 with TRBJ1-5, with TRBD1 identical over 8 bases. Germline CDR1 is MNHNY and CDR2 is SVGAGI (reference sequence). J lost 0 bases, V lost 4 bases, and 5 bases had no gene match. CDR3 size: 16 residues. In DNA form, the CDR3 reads TGTGCCAGCAGTTTCGGGACAGGAATTAGCAATCAGCCCCAGCATTTT. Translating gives CASSFGTGISNQPQHF.